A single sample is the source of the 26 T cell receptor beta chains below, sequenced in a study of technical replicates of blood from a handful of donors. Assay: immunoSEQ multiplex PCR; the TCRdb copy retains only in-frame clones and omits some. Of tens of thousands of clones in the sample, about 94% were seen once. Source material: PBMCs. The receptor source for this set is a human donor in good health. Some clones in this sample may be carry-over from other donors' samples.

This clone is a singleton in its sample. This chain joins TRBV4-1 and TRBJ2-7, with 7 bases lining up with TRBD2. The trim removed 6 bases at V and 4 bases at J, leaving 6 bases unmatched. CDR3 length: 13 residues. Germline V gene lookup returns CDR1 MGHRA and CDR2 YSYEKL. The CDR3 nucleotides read TGCGCCAGCAGGGGGGACTACCCATACGAGCAGTACTTC. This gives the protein CASRGDYPYEQYF.

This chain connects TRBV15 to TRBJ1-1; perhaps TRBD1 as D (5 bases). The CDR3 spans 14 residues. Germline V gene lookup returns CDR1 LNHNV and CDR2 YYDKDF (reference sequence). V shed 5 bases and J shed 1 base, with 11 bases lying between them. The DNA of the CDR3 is TGTGCCACCAGCTACACCGGGGGGAACACTGAAGCTTTCTTT. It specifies CATSYTGGNTEAFF.

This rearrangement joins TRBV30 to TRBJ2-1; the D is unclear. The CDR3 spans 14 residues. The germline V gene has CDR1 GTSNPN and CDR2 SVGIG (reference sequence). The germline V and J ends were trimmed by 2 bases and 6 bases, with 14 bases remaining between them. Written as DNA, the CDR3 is TGTGCCTGGAGTCGGAGTAGGATCGGCAATGAGCAGTTCTTC. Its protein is CAWSRSRIGNEQFF.

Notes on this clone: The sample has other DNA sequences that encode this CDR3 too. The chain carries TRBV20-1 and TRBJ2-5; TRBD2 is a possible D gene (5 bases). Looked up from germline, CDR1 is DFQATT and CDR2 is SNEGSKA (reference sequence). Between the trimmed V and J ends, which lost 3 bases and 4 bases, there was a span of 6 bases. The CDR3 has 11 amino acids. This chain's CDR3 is CSASLAETQYF. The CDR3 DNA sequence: TGCAGTGCTAGTCTAGCAGAGACCCAGTACTTC.

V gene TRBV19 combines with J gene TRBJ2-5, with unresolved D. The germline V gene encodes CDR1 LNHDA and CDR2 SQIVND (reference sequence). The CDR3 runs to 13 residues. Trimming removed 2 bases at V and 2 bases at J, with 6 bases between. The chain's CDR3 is CASSIRGQETQYF. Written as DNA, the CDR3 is TGTGCCAGTAGTATAAGAGGTCAAGAGACCCAGTACTTC.

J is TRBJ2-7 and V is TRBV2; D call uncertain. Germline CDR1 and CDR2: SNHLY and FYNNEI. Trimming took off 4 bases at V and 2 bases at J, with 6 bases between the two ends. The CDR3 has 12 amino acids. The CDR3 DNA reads TGTGCCAGCAGTGGAGAACCCTACGAGCAGTACTTC. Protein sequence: CASSGEPYEQYF.

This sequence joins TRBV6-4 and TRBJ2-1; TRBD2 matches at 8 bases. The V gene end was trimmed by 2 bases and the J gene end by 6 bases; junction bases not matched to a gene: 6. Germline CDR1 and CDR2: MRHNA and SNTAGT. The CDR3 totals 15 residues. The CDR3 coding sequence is TGTGCCAGCAGTGACGAGTCGGGGGGGTTCAATGAGCAGTTCTTC. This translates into CASSDESGGFNEQFF.

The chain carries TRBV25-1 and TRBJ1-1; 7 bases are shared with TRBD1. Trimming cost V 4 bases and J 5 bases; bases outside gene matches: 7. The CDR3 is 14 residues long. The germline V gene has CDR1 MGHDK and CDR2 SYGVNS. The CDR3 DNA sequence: TGTGCCAGCAGTGTATCACAGGGGCCGACTGAAGCTTTCTTT. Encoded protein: CASSVSQGPTEAFF. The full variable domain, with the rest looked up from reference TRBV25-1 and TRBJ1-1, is EADIYQTPRYLVIGTGKKITLECSQTMGHDKMYWYQQDPGMELHLIHYSYGVNSTEKGDLSSESTVSRIRTEHFPLTLESARPSHTSQYLCASSVSQGPTEAFFGQGTRLTVV.

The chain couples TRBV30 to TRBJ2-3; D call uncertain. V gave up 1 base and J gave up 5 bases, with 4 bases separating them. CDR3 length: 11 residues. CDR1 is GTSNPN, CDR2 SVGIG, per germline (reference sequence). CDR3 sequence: CAWSGGDTQYF. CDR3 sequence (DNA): TGTGCCTGGAGTGGAGGAGATACGCAGTATTTT.

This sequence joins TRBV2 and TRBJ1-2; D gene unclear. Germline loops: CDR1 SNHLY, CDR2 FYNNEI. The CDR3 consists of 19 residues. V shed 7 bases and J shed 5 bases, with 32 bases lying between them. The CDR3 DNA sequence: TGTGCCAGCAACCCATACCCCCGGCCGGACTCCCGTGATGGGTATGGCTACACCTTC. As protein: CASNPYPRPDSRDGYGYTF.

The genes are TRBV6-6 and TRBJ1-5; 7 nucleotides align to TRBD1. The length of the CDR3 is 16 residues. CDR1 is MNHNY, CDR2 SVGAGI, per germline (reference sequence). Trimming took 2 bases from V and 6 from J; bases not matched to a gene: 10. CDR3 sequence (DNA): TGTGCCAGCAGTTACCGACAGGGCAGATTTAGTCAGCCCCAGCATTTT. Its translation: CASSYRQGRFSQPQHF.

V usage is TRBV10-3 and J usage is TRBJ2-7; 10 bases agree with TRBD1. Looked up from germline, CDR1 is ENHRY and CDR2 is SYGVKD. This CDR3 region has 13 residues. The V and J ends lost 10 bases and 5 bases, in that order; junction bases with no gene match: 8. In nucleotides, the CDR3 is TGTGCCACCTGGACAGGGGGAATAAACGAGCAGTACTTC. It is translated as CATWTGGINEQYF.

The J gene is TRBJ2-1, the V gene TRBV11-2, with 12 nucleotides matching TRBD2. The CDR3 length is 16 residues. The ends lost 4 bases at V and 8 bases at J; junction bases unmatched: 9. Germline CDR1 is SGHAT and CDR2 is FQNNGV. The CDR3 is CASSSGLAGLLDEQFF. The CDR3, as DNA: TGTGCCAGCAGCTCGGGACTAGCGGGCCTCTTGGATGAGCAGTTCTTC. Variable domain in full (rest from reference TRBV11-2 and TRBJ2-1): EAGVAQSPRYKIIEKRQSVAFWCNPISGHATLYWYQQILGQGPKLLIQFQNNGVVDDSQLPKDRFSAERLKGVDSTLKIQPAKLEDSAVYLCASSSGLAGLLDEQFFGPGTRLTVL.

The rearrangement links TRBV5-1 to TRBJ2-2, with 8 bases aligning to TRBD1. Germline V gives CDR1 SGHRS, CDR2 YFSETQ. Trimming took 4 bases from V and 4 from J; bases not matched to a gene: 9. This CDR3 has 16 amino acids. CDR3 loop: CASSAYRGSGTGELFF. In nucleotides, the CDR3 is TGCGCCAGCAGCGCATACAGGGGGTCGGGCACCGGGGAGCTGTTTTTT. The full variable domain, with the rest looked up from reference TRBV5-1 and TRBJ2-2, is KAGVTQTPRYLIKTRGQQVTLSCSPISGHRSVSWYQQTPGQGLQFLFEYFSETQRNKGNFPGRFSGRQFSNSRSEMNVSTLELGDSALYLCASSAYRGSGTGELFFGEGSRLTVL.

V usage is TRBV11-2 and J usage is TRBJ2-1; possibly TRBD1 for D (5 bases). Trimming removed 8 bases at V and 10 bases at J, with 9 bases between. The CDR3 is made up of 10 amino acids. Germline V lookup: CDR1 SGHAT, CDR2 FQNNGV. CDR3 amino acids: CASSGKEQFF. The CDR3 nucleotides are TGTGCCAGCTCAGGGAAGGAGCAGTTCTTC.

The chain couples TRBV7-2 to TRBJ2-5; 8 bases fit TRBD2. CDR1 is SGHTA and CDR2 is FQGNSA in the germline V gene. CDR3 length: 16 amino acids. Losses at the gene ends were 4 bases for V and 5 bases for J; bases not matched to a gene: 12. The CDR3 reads CASSSGGASSYETQYF. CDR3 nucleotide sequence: TGTGCCAGCAGCTCCGGGGGGGCAAGCTCGTACGAGACCCAGTACTTC.

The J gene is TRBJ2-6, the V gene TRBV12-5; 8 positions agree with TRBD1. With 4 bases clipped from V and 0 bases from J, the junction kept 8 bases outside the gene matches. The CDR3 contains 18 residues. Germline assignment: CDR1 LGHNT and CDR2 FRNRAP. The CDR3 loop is CASGSHWDRSSGANVLTF. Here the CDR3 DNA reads TGTGCTAGTGGTTCTCACTGGGACAGGAGCTCTGGGGCCAACGTCCTGACTTTC.

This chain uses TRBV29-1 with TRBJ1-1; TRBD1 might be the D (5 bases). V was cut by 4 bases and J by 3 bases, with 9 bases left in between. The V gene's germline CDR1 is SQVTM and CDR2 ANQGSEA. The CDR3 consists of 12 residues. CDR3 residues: CSVGGGYTEAFF. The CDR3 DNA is TGCAGCGTTGGGGGGGGATACACTGAAGCTTTCTTT.

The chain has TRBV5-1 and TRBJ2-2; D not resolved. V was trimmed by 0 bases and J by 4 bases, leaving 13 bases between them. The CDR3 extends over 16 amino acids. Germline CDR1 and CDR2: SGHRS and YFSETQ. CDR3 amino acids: CASSLGGPATTGELFF. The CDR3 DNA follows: TGCGCCAGCAGCTTGGGTGGTCCAGCGACCACCGGGGAGCTGTTTTTT.

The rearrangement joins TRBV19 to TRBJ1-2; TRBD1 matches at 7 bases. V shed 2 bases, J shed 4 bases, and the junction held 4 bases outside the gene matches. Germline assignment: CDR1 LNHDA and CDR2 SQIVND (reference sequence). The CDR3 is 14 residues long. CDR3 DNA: TGTGCCAGTAGTATACAGGGGGGTCCCTATGGCTACACCTTC. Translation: CASSIQGGPYGYTF. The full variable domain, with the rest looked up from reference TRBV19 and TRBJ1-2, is DGGITQSPKYLFRKEGQNVTLSCEQNLNHDAMYWYRQDPGQGLRLIYYSQIVNDFQKGDIAEGYSVSREKKESFPLTVTSAQKNPTAFYLCASSIQGGPYGYTFGSGTRLTVV.

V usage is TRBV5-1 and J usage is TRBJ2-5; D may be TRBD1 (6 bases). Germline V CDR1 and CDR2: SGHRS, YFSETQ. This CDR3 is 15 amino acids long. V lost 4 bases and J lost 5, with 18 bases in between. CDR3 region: CASSPDSPGRETQYF. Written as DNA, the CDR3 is TGCGCCAGCAGCCCGGACAGTCCGGGCCGGGAGACCCAGTACTTC. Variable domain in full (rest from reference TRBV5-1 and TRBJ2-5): KAGVTQTPRYLIKTRGQQVTLSCSPISGHRSVSWYQQTPGQGLQFLFEYFSETQRNKGNFPGRFSGRQFSNSRSEMNVSTLELGDSALYLCASSPDSPGRETQYFGPGTRLLVL.

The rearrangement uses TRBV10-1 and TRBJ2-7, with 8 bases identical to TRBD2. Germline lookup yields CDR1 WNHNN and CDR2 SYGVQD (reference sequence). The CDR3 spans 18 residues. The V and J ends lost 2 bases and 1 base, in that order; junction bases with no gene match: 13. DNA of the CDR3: TGCGCCAGCAGTGAGGGCGGGGGGTGGATACCCTCTTCCTACGAGCAGTACTTC. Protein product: CASSEGGGWIPSSYEQYF.

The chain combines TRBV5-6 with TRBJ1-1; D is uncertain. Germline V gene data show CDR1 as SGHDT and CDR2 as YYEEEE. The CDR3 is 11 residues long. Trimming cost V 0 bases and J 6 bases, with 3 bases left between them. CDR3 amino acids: CASSLDSEAFF. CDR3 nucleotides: TGTGCCAGCAGCTTGGACTCTGAAGCTTTCTTT.

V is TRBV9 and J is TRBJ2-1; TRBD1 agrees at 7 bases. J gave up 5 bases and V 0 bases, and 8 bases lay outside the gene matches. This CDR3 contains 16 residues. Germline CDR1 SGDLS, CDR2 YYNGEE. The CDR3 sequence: CASSVEGTVENNEQFF. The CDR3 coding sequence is TGTGCCAGCAGCGTAGAAGGGACAGTGGAAAACAATGAGCAGTTCTTC. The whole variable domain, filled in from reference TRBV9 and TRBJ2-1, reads DSGVTQTPKHLITATGQRVTLRCSPRSGDLSVYWYQQSLDQGLQFLIQYYNGEERAKGNILERFSAQQFPDLHSELNLSSLELGDSALYFCASSVEGTVENNEQFFGPGTRLTVL.

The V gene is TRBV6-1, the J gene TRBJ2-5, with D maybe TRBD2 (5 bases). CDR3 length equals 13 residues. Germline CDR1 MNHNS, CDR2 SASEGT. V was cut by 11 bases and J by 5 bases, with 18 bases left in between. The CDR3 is CASSLWSGETQYF. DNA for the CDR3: TGTGCCTCCTCCCTCTGGTCGGGGGAGACCCAGTACTTC.

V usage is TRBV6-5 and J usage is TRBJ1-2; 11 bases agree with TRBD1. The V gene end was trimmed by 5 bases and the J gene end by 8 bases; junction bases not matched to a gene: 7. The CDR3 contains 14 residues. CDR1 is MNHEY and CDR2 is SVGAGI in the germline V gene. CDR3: CASSGGQGENGYTF. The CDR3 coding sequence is TGTGCCAGCAGTGGGGGACAGGGGGAGAACGGCTACACCTTC.